Each of the 9 T cell receptor beta chains below was sequenced from the same sample in a study of blood T cell repertoires in COVID-19. Sequencing used immunoSEQ multiplex PCR; TCRdb keeps in-frame clones, though not all of them. Here the sample spans 110,000 to 150,000 clones, around 89% being singletons. The sample consisted of peripheral blood. The receptors stem from a man in his sixties with active or convalescent COVID-19.

J is TRBJ2-5 and V is TRBV6-5, with D perhaps matching TRBD1 (6 bases). This CDR3 is 11 amino acids long. The germline V and J ends were trimmed by 10 bases and 4 bases, with 10 bases remaining between them. Germline V gene data show CDR1 as MNHEY and CDR2 as SVGAGI. Here the CDR3 reads CANRQAETQYF. In DNA form, the CDR3 reads TGTGCCAACAGACAGGCAGAGACCCAGTACTTC.

V usage is TRBV5-8 and J usage is TRBJ1-2; D is uncertain. In germline, CDR1 is SGHTS, CDR2 YDEGEE. The CDR3 runs to 12 residues. V dropped 0 bases and J dropped 6 bases, with 6 bases sitting between them. CDR3 in amino acids: CASSLGADGYTF. CDR3 nucleotides: TGTGCCAGCAGCTTGGGAGCGGATGGCTACACCTTC.

The chain carries TRBV7-2 and TRBJ2-7, with 8 bases identical to TRBD2. Germline loops: CDR1 SGHTA, CDR2 FQGNSA. The CDR3 totals 16 residues. J lost 2 bases, V lost 3 bases, and 9 bases had no gene match. CDR3 sequence reads: CASSLVSGNPTYEQYF. For the CDR3, the DNA is TGTGCCAGCAGCTTGGTTAGCGGGAATCCTACCTACGAGCAGTACTTC.

The genes are TRBV5-1 and TRBJ2-7; D perhaps matches TRBD2 (5 bases). Looked up from germline, CDR1 is SGHRS and CDR2 is YFSETQ. CDR3 length equals 16 residues. Trimming took 0 bases from V and 3 from J, leaving 16 bases between them. The DNA of the CDR3 is TGCGCCAGCAGCTTGGGGACTCTTCTTGACCTCTACGAGCAGTACTTC. As protein: CASSLGTLLDLYEQYF.

The rearrangement links TRBV27 to TRBJ2-2; D gene unclear. Trimming shortened V by 2 bases and J by 1 base, and 5 bases separated the two germline ends. Germline CDR1 is MNHEY and CDR2 is SMNVEV (reference sequence). The CDR3 runs 14 residues. The CDR3 DNA sequence: TGTGCCAGCAGTTTAAACTGGAACACCGGGGAGCTGTTTTTT. Encoded protein: CASSLNWNTGELFF.

In this sample, this clone turned up a few times. The gene calls are TRBV6-5 and TRBJ1-4; 7 bases are a match to TRBD1. This CDR3 spans 13 amino acids. V was pared by 0 bases and J by 10 bases, with 2 bases of the junction left unmatched. Germline values: CDR1 MNHEY, CDR2 SVGAGI. CDR3 loop: CASSYSSGGKLFF. CDR3 DNA sequence: TGTGCCAGCAGTTACTCTTCAGGGGGAAAACTGTTTTTT.

The chain carries TRBV7-2 and TRBJ1-4; 7 nucleotides align to TRBD1. CDR3 length: 14 amino acids. J gave up 7 bases and V 5 bases, and 7 bases lay outside the gene matches. Germline lookup yields CDR1 SGHTA and CDR2 FQGNSA. The CDR3 coding sequence is TGTGCCAGCAGCAGACGACAGGGAAGTGAAAAACTGTTTTTT. This encodes CASSRRQGSEKLFF.

The gene calls are TRBV11-3 and TRBJ2-7; TRBD2 might be the D (6 bases). The CDR3 is made up of 14 amino acids. V dropped 1 base and J dropped 0 bases, with 7 bases sitting between them. Germline-derived CDR1 and CDR2 are SGHNT and YENEEA. The CDR3 DNA reads as TGTGCCAGCAGCTTAGGGGGGGACTCCTACGAGCAGTACTTC. It codes for CASSLGGDSYEQYF.

This chain uses TRBV4-3 with TRBJ2-7, with D maybe TRBD1 (5 bases). V was shortened by 1 base and J by 3 bases, with 13 bases between the two germline ends. The CDR3 is made up of 15 amino acids. Germline V gene data show CDR1 as LGHNA and CDR2 as YSLEER. The CDR3 coding sequence is TGCGCCAGCAGCCAAGGGATCCAGGGTAGCTACGAGCAGTACTTC. It yields the protein CASSQGIQGSYEQYF.